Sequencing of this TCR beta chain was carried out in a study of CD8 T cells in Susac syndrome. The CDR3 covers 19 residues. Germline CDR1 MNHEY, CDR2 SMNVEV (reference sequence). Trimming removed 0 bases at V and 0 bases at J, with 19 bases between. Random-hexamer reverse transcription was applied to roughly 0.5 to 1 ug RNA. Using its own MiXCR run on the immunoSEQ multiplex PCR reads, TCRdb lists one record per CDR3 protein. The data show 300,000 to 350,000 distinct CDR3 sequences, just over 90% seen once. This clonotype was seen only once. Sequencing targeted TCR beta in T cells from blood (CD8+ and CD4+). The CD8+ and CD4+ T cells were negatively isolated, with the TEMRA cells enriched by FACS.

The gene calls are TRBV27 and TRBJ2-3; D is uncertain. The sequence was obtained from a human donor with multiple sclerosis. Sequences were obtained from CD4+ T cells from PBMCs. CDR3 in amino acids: CASSLSSVFTPSSTDTQYF. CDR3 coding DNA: TGTGCCAGCAGTTTATCCTCGGTGTTTACTCCATCTAGCACAGATACGCAGTATTTT.